The 28 T cell receptor beta chains presented below share a single source sample, sequenced in a study of cytomegalovirus exposure and HLA in healthy donors. Libraries were prepared by immunoSEQ multiplex PCR; TCRdb keeps only in-frame clonotypes and omits some of them. Of under 85,000 clones in the sample, approximately 94% are singletons; the top ten hold roughly 3.4%. The specimen sequenced was PBMCs. The source is a woman younger than 30 in good health and CMV-seropositive.

This clone was observed once. The chain joins TRBV9 to TRBJ2-5, with D possibly TRBD2 on 5 matching bases. Germline lookup yields CDR1 SGDLS and CDR2 YYNGEE. CDR3 length equals 17 residues. V was pared by 4 bases and J by 5 bases, with 24 bases between. CDR3 protein: CASSPAGGSLMGETQYF. CDR3 bases: TGTGCCAGCAGCCCGGCGGGTGGCAGCTTAATGGGGGAGACCCAGTACTTC. The entire variable domain, with the rest obtained from reference TRBV9 and TRBJ2-5, is as follows: DSGVTQTPKHLITATGQRVTLRCSPRSGDLSVYWYQQSLDQGLQFLIQYYNGEERAKGNILERFSAQQFPDLHSELNLSSLELGDSALYFCASSPAGGSLMGETQYFGPGTRLLVL.

The gene calls are TRBV5-6 and TRBJ2-5, with TRBD1 identical over 7 bases. This CDR3 spans 14 amino acids. Per the germline V gene, CDR1 is SGHDT and CDR2 is YYEEEE. The junction had 6 bases not matched to a gene; V was cut back by 2 bases and J by 5 bases. CDR3 amino acids: CASSFQGVRETQYF. In DNA, the CDR3 is TGTGCCAGCAGCTTTCAGGGGGTGAGGGAGACCCAGTACTTC.

J is TRBJ2-5 and V is TRBV6-5; D is possibly TRBD1 (5 bases). V was cut by 0 bases and J by 4 bases, with 9 bases left in between. Germline assignment: CDR1 MNHEY and CDR2 SVGAGI. This CDR3 region has 14 residues. The chain's CDR3 is CASSYSPRVETQYF. Written as DNA, the CDR3 is TGTGCCAGCAGTTACTCGCCCAGGGTAGAGACCCAGTACTTC.

The rearrangement uses TRBV19 and TRBJ2-7; no reliable D call. Trimming removed 5 bases at V and 2 bases at J, with 10 bases between. From germline, CDR1 is LNHDA and CDR2 SQIVND (reference sequence). The CDR3 runs to 13 residues. The CDR3, as DNA: TGTGCCAGTAGTGTCAGTGATCCCTACGAGCAGTACTTC. It yields the protein CASSVSDPYEQYF.

This sequence joins TRBV21-1 and TRBJ2-6; the table's D call TRBD1 went unverified against the DNA. TRBV21-1 is designated a pseudogene. The CDR3 is 15 residues long. The DNA for the CDR3 is TGTGCCACCCGGAAGGGGGCGCAGGTTAGGGACGTCCTGACTTTC. This encodes CATRKGAQVRDVLTF.

The chain combines TRBV5-8 with TRBJ1-2; the D gene is possibly TRBD1 (6 bases). This CDR3 comprises 18 residues. Germline CDR1 reads SGHTS; CDR2 reads YDEGEE. The V end lost 1 base, the J end lost 8 bases, and 27 bases lay between the germline ends. This CDR3 reads CASSLFRSMTGSLWGYTF. The CDR3 DNA follows: TGTGCCAGCAGCTTGTTCCGCTCCATGACAGGCAGCCTCTGGGGCTACACCTTC.

This clone was recorded a few times. The chain uses TRBV6-1 and TRBJ2-3, with unresolved D. This CDR3 is 14 amino acids long. The germline gives CDR1 MNHNS, CDR2 SASEGT. V was cut by 1 base and J by 2 bases, with 7 bases left in between. CDR3 amino acids: CASSEGSHTDTQYF. The CDR3 bases are TGTGCCAGCAGTGAAGGTTCACACACAGATACGCAGTATTTT.

This clone turned up a few times. CDR3: CASRGQGDQPQHF. The CDR3 DNA sequence: TGTGCCAGCAGGGGACAGGGGGATCAGCCCCAGCATTTT. This chain connects TRBV6-1 to TRBJ1-5, with TRBD1 identical over 11 bases. Germline V CDR1 and CDR2: MNHNS, SASEGT. CDR3 length: 13 amino acids. Trimming took 6 bases from V and 5 from J; bases not matched to a gene: 0.

This rearrangement joins TRBV28 to TRBJ2-1; 9 bases are shared with TRBD2. There are 15 residues in the CDR3. V was pared by 7 bases and J by 0 bases, with 4 bases of the junction left unmatched. Per the germline V gene, CDR1 is MDHEN and CDR2 is SYDVKM. CDR3 protein: CASTKAGGSYNEQFF. In DNA, the CDR3 is TGTGCCAGCACTAAAGCGGGAGGCTCCTACAATGAGCAGTTCTTC.

V and J are TRBV2 and TRBJ1-2; 10 nucleotides align to TRBD1. The CDR3 sequence is 15 residues long. The V gene end was trimmed by 3 bases and the J gene end by 5 bases; junction bases not matched to a gene: 6. Germline V gene lookup returns CDR1 SNHLY and CDR2 FYNNEI. CDR3 sequence reads: CASSDRQGALYGYTF. The CDR3 region has the DNA TGTGCCAGCAGTGATCGACAGGGGGCGTTATATGGCTACACCTTC.

CDR3: CASSLLADEQYF. Here the CDR3 DNA reads TGTGCCAGCAGCCTGTTAGCGGACGAGCAGTACTTC. The chain employs TRBV7-9 and TRBJ2-7, with a tentative D call TRBD2 (6 bases). Trimming pared 5 bases from V and 5 bases from J, leaving 10 bases between. This CDR3 is 12 amino acids long. Germline lookup yields CDR1 SEHNR and CDR2 FQNEAQ (reference sequence). Full variable domain (remainder filled in from reference TRBV7-9 and TRBJ2-7): DTGVSQNPRHKITKRGQNVTFRCDPISEHNRLYWYRQTLGQGPEFLTYFQNEAQLEKSRLLSDRFSAERPKGSFSTLEIQRTEQGDSAMYLCASSLLADEQYFGPGTRLTVT.

The CDR3 sequence is CASSGQGFTEAFF. In nucleotides, the CDR3 is TGTGCCAGCAGTGGACAGGGTTTTACTGAAGCTTTCTTT. This rearrangement joins TRBV2 to TRBJ1-1; 7 bases are a match to TRBD1. Germline CDR1 is SNHLY and CDR2 is FYNNEI. The CDR3 extends over 13 amino acids. The J segment lost 5 bases and the V segment lost 4 bases, leaving 4 bases of the junction unmatched.

This chain joins TRBV27 and TRBJ1-1, with TRBD1 as a possible D gene (6 bases). V was cut by 0 bases and J by 5 bases, with 13 bases left in between. From germline, CDR1 is MNHEY and CDR2 SMNVEV (reference sequence). The CDR3 has 15 residues. CDR3 amino acids: CASSLSDRWKTEAFF. CDR3 bases: TGTGCCAGCAGTTTATCCGACAGGTGGAAAACTGAAGCTTTCTTT.

The chain recombines TRBV7-8 with TRBJ1-4; perhaps TRBD1 as D (6 bases). The CDR3 consists of 16 residues. CDR1 is SGHVS, CDR2 FQNEAQ, per germline. Trimming removed 5 bases at V and 11 bases at J, with 24 bases between. The CDR3, as DNA: TGTGCCAGCAGCCTACAGGGAATTCGGGCATTGGGGAAACTGTTTTTT. As protein: CASSLQGIRALGKLFF.

This chain's CDR3 is CASSEKGDSSPLHF. CDR3 in DNA: TGTGCCAGCAGTGAGAAAGGAGATAGTTCACCCCTCCACTTT. The gene calls are TRBV6-4 and TRBJ1-6; D ambiguous. V was cut by 3 bases and J by 9 bases, with 12 bases left in between. This CDR3 has 14 amino acids. Germline CDR1 reads MRHNA; CDR2 reads SNTAGT.

The chain couples TRBV19 to TRBJ1-2; TRBD1 aligns across 11 bases. The length of the CDR3 is 14 residues. Germline V lookup: CDR1 LNHDA, CDR2 SQIVND (reference sequence). J gave up 5 bases and V 5 bases, and 4 bases lay outside the gene matches. Here the CDR3 DNA reads TGTGCCAGTAGTGCCGGGACAGGGGGTTATGGCTACACCTTC. Translated, it gives CASSAGTGGYGYTF.

This clone was seen a handful of times. This chain connects TRBV10-3 to TRBJ1-1; tentative D call: TRBD1 (5 bases). The germline V and J ends were trimmed by 4 bases and 3 bases, with 6 bases remaining between them. The CDR3 covers 12 residues. Germline loops: CDR1 ENHRY, CDR2 SYGVKD. CDR3 DNA: TGTGCCATCAGTGGGGGGGACACTGAAGCTTTCTTT. Translating gives CAISGGDTEAFF.

This clone was seen a single time. Additional DNA sequences in this sample encode the identical CDR3. This chain joins TRBV5-1 and TRBJ2-1; D is perhaps TRBD2 (7 bases). The CDR3 loop spans 14 amino acids. Between the trimmed V and J ends, which lost 0 bases and 7 bases, there was a span of 11 bases. Germline V gene lookup returns CDR1 SGHRS and CDR2 YFSETQ. CDR3 protein: CASSLAGGGNEQFF. The CDR3 DNA sequence: TGCGCCAGCAGCTTGGCGGGGGGCGGGAATGAGCAGTTCTTC.

The chain has TRBV5-5 and TRBJ2-7; D perhaps matches TRBD1 (5 bases). V gave up 4 bases and J gave up 0 bases, with 11 bases separating them. CDR3 size: 14 residues. The germline CDR1 and CDR2 sequences are SGHKS and YYEKEE (reference sequence). In DNA form, the CDR3 reads TGTGCCAGCAGCCCCAACAGGAACTCCTACGAGCAGTACTTC. It translates to CASSPNRNSYEQYF.

The J gene is TRBJ2-1, the V gene TRBV28; D call uncertain. V shed 8 bases and J shed 7 bases, with 18 bases lying between them. Germline V lookup: CDR1 MDHEN, CDR2 SYDVKM. The CDR3 totals 14 residues. DNA for the CDR3: TGTGCCAGCTCCTACCCGGGTTGGATAAATGAGCAGTTCTTC. Translated: CASSYPGWINEQFF. The variable domain in full, completed from reference TRBV28 and TRBJ2-1, reads DVKVTQSSRYLVKRTGEKVFLECVQDMDHENMFWYRQDPGLGLRLIYFSYDVKMKEKGDIPEGYSVSREKKERFSLILESASTNQTSMYLCASSYPGWINEQFFGPGTRLTVL.

This clone came up once. The V and J genes are TRBV30 and TRBJ2-5; a possible D gene is TRBD1 (6 bases). V was trimmed by 1 base and J by 7 bases, leaving 19 bases between them. This CDR3 has 15 amino acids. Germline V gene sequence: CDR1 GTSNPN, CDR2 SVGIG (reference sequence). This CDR3 reads CAWSAPLGQKATQYF. CDR3 in DNA: TGTGCCTGGAGTGCCCCCTTGGGACAAAAAGCGACCCAGTACTTC.

This chain joins TRBV6-5 and TRBJ2-3, with TRBD2 matching over 9 bases. The CDR3 is 16 amino acids. The J segment lost 3 bases and the V segment lost 0 bases, leaving 4 bases of the junction unmatched. The germline V gene has CDR1 MNHEY and CDR2 SVGAGI. The CDR3 is CASSYSGSGRTDTQYF. The CDR3 DNA is TGTGCCAGCAGTTACTCGGGTAGCGGGAGAACAGATACGCAGTATTTT.

The chain links TRBV14 to TRBJ1-1, with 9 bases matching TRBD1. From germline, CDR1 is SGHDN and CDR2 FVKESK. The CDR3 contains 15 residues. J lost 1 base, V lost 4 bases, and 4 bases had no gene match. The CDR3 region is CASSLLQGANTEAFF. As DNA, the CDR3 is TGTGCCAGCAGCCTCCTACAGGGGGCGAACACTGAAGCTTTCTTT.

This sequence joins TRBV2 and TRBJ1-4; 7 nucleotides agree with TRBD1. Looked up from germline, CDR1 is SNHLY and CDR2 is FYNNEI. The CDR3 contains 14 residues. Trimming cost V 6 bases and J 4 bases; bases outside gene matches: 5. The CDR3 is CASRGTAGNEKLFF. The CDR3 DNA follows: TGTGCCAGCAGAGGGACAGCCGGTAATGAAAAACTGTTTTTT.

The chain employs TRBV5-4 and TRBJ2-5, with D maybe TRBD1 (6 bases). Trimming pared 4 bases from V and 4 bases from J, leaving 14 bases between. The CDR3 extends over 14 amino acids. Germline-derived CDR1 and CDR2 are SGHNT and YYREEE (reference sequence). The CDR3 DNA reads TGTGCCAGCAGCCCCGACAGGTCCCGAGAGACCCAGTACTTC. Translated: CASSPDRSRETQYF. Drawing the rest from reference TRBV5-4 and TRBJ2-5, the complete variable domain is ETGVTQSPTHLIKTRGQQVTLRCSSQSGHNTVSWYQQALGQGPQFIFQYYREEENGRGNFPPRFSGLQFPNYSSELNVNALELDDSALYLCASSPDRSRETQYFGPGTRLLVL.

The V gene is TRBV6-4, the J gene TRBJ1-1, with 8 bases lining up with TRBD1. Germline CDR1 reads MRHNA; CDR2 reads SNTAGT. CDR3 length: 14 amino acids. The junction had 5 bases not matched to a gene; V was cut back by 3 bases and J by 5 bases. CDR3 coding DNA: TGTGCCAGCAGTGAAGGACAGGGAAGGACTGAAGCTTTCTTT. It encodes CASSEGQGRTEAFF.

This chain uses TRBV6-5 with TRBJ2-7; 7 bases map to TRBD1. Germline V CDR1 and CDR2: MNHEY, SVGAGI. The CDR3 consists of 13 residues. V lost 2 bases and J lost 6; bases outside the gene matches: 4. As DNA, the CDR3 is TGTGCCAGCAGTTACCACAGGGGAACCGAGCAGTACTTC. Encoded protein: CASSYHRGTEQYF.

The chain carries TRBV11-2 and TRBJ2-1; the match to TRBD2 covers 14 bases. CDR3 length: 17 amino acids. V lost 5 bases, J lost 4 bases, and 7 bases stayed unmatched. Per germline, CDR1 SGHAT and CDR2 FQNNGV. In nucleotides, the CDR3 is TGTGCCAGCAGCCCACGACTAGCGGGAGGGCCTTACAATGAGCAGTTCTTC. Protein product: CASSPRLAGGPYNEQFF.